This TCR beta chain was captured by sequencing in a study of STAT5B mutations in CD4+ large granular lymphocyte leukemia. This clone was picked up one time. Its specificity is unknown. Study-level findings and limits: CD4-sorted patient repertoires seemed more clonal than healthy CD4+ repertoires.

Assay used: immunoSEQ multiplex PCR; TCRdb lists only in-frame clones, some missing. The data contain 30,000 or so clones, roughly three quarters of them singletons. Germline V CDR1 and CDR2: SGHTA, FQGNSA. This CDR3 is 14 amino acids long. V lost 3 bases to trimming and J lost 4 bases; unmatched junction nucleotides: 3. This chain joins TRBV7-2 and TRBJ2-1; 7 positions agree with TRBD2. Sequencing was done on a sample of CD4+ T cells from blood buffy coats. This TCR was recovered from a human donor in good health. The CDR3 is CASSFRRGYNEQFF. DNA for the CDR3: TGTGCCAGCAGCTTCCGGCGGGGGTACAATGAGCAGTTCTTC.